This record looks at one TCR beta chain sequence and its context. Its antigen is as yet unknown. Profiled with immunoSEQ multiplex PCR; TCRdb holds only in-frame clones, not every one. The repertoire consists of approximately 180,000 clones, with around 87% occurring once and the leading ten covering 2.6%. The source of the sample is a study of T cell responses to AZD1222 COVID-19 vaccine. CDR1 and CDR2 (germline): MGHRA, YSYEKL. V was pared by 2 bases and J by 1 base, with 5 bases of the junction left unmatched. This CDR3 region has 15 residues. Overall study findings and caveats: The CD4 TCRs associated with vaccination extended across spike and predominated at 160-218 and 743-854.

Sequenced here: peripheral blood, sampled on day 0 of AZD1222 vaccination. The sequence derives from an adult in good health. The rearrangement uses TRBV4-1 and TRBJ2-7, with TRBD1 matching over 7 bases. This chain's CDR3 is CASSQIARGSYEQYF. The CDR3 DNA reads TGCGCCAGCAGCCAAATAGCCAGGGGGTCCTACGAGCAGTACTTC.